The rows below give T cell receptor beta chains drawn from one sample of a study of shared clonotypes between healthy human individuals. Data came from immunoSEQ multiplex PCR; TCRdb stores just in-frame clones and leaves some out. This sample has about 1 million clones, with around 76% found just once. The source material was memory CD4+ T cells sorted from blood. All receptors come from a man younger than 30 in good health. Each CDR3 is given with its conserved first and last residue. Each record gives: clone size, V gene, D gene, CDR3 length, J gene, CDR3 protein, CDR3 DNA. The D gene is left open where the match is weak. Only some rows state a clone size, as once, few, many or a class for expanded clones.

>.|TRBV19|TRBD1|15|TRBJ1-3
CASSIEGAPGNTIYF
TGTGCCAGTAGTATTGAGGGGGCGCCGGGAAACACCATATATTTT
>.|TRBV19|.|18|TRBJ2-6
CASSMGGGLVTGANVLTF
TGTGCCAGTAGTATGGGAGGAGGGTTAGTGACTGGGGCCAACGTCCTGACTTTC
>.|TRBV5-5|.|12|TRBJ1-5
CASSPGLGPQHF
TGTGCCAGCAGCCCTGGTTTAGGTCCCCAGCATTTT
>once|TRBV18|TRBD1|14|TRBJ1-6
CASSPDRGLSPLHF
TGTGCCAGCTCACCCGACAGGGGGCTTTCACCCCTCCACTTT
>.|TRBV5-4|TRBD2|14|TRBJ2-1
CASSRGDSRQEQFF
TGTGCCAGCAGCCGGGGGGATTCTCGCCAAGAGCAGTTCTTC
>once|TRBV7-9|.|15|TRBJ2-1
CASSLAGSSYNEQFF
TGTGCCAGCAGCTTAGCGGGGAGCTCCTACAATGAGCAGTTCTTC
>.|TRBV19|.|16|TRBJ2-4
CASSIRAGLAKNIQYF
TGTGCCAGTAGTATAAGGGCAGGACTAGCCAAAAACATTCAGTACTTC
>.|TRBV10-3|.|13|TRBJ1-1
CAIRDGANTEAFF
TGTGCCATCAGGGACGGGGCGAACACTGAAGCTTTCTTT
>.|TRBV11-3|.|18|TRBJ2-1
CASSLHQGFGSSYNEQFF
TGTGCCAGCAGCTTACATCAGGGTTTTGGGAGCTCCTACAATGAGCAGTTCTTC
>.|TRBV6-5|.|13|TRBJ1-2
CASSLDGNYGYTF
TGTGCCAGCAGTTTAGATGGAAACTATGGCTACACCTTC
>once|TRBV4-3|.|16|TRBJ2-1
CASSQDGLVPYNEQFF
TGCGCCAGCAGCCAAGATGGGCTAGTCCCTTACAATGAGCAGTTCTTC
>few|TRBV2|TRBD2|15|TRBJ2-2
CASRLTSGSTGELFF
TGTGCCAGCAGACTTACTAGCGGAAGCACCGGGGAGCTGTTTTTT
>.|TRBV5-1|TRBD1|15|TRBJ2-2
CASSLAGTGTGELFF
TGCGCCAGCAGCTTGGCTGGGACAGGCACCGGGGAGCTGTTTTTT
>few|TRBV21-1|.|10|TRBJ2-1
CSSGGKEQFF
TGTAGCTCAGGGGGAAAGGAGCAGTTCTTC
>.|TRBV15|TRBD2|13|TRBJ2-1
CATSSATSGRQFF
TGTGCCACCAGCAGTGCGACTAGCGGGCGGCAGTTCTTC
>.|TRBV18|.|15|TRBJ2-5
CASSPLHREGETQYF
TGTGCCAGCTCCCCCCTCCACAGGGAAGGGGAGACCCAGTACTTC
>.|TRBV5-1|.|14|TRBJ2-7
CASSLLGISYEQYF
TGCGCCAGCAGCTTATTGGGGATTTCCTACGAGCAGTACTTC
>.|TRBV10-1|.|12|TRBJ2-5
CASSGGNGTQYF
TGCGCCAGCAGTGGCGGGAATGGGACCCAGTACTTC
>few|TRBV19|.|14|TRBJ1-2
CASSNPGAHYGYTF
TGTGCCAGTAGCAACCCAGGGGCTCACTATGGCTACACCTTC
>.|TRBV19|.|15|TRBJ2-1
CASSMLGGSYNEQFF
TGTGCCAGTAGTATGTTAGGGGGCTCCTACAATGAGCAGTTCTTC
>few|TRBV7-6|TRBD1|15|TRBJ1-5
CASSLTGDSNQPQHF
TGTGCCAGCAGCCTTACAGGGGATAGCAATCAGCCCCAGCATTTT
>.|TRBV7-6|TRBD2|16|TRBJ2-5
CASSLQLAATRETQYF
TGTGCCAGCAGCTTACAACTAGCGGCAACTCGAGAGACCCAGTACTTC
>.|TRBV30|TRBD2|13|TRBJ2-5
CAWSLAGIETQYF
TGTGCCTGGAGCCTAGCGGGCATTGAGACCCAGTACTTC
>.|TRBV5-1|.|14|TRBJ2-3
CASRLTPSTDTQYF
TGCGCCAGCAGGCTGACCCCGAGCACAGATACGCAGTATTTT
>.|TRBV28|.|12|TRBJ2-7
CASRGTSYEQYF
TGTGCCAGCAGGGGGACCTCCTACGAGCAGTACTTC
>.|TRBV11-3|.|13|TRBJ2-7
CASSLARGDEQYF
TGTGCCAGCTCCCTAGCGAGAGGGGACGAGCAGTACTTC
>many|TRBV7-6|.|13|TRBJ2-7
CASSLSGPYEQYF
TGTGCCAGCAGCTTATCCGGGCCCTACGAGCAGTACTTC
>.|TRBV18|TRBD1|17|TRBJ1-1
CASSPRRAGGRETEAFF
TGTGCCAGCTCACCCCGTCGGGCAGGGGGCAGAGAGACTGAAGCTTTCTTT
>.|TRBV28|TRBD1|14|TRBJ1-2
CASRITGAAHGYTF
TGTGCCAGCAGGATTACAGGGGCCGCTCATGGCTACACCTTC
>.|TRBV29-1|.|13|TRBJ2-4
CSVEDPGARFQYF
TGCAGCGTTGAAGACCCCGGGGCTCGGTTTCAGTACTTC
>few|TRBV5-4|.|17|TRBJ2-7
CASSLGGSSVSSYEQYF
TGTGCCAGCAGCTTAGGAGGCTCCTCCGTAAGCTCCTACGAGCAGTACTTC
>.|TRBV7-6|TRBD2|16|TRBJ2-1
CASSAGRGRARNEQFF
TGTGCCAGCAGCGCCGGACGAGGGAGGGCTCGCAATGAGCAGTTCTTC
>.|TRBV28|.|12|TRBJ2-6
CASKSGANVLTF
TGTGCCAGCAAATCTGGGGCCAACGTCCTGACTTTC
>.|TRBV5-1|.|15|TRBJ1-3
CASSPFVASGNTIYF
TGCGCCAGCAGCCCCTTCGTCGCCTCTGGAAACACCATATATTTT
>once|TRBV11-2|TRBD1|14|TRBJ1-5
CASGAGTGTQPQHF
TGTGCCAGCGGAGCCGGGACAGGGACTCAGCCCCAGCATTTT
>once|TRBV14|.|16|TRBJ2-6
CASSHRGPSGANVLTF
TGTGCCAGCAGCCATCGAGGGCCCTCTGGGGCCAACGTCCTGACTTTC
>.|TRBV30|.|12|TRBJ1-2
CAWRVRAYGYTF
TGTGCCTGGAGGGTTAGGGCTTATGGCTACACCTTC
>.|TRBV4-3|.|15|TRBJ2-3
CASSQMAFDTDTQYF
TGCGCCAGCAGCCAGATGGCTTTTGACACAGATACGCAGTATTTT
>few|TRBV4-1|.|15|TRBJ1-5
CASSQDVTGPRPQHF
TGCGCCAGCAGCCAAGACGTCACGGGACCTAGGCCCCAGCATTTT
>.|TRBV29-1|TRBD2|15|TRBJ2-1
CSVSLRLAGEREQFF
TGCAGCGTCTCCCTTCGGCTAGCGGGAGAGCGGGAGCAGTTCTTC
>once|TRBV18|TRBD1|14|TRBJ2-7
CAGSQDRGPYEQYF
TGTGCCGGCTCCCAGGACAGGGGGCCTTACGAGCAGTACTTC
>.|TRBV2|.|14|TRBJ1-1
CASSEGGPNTEAFF
TGTGCCAGCAGTGAAGGGGGTCCCAACACTGAAGCTTTCTTT
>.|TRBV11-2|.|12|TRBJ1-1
CASSRGHTEAFF
TGTGCCAGCAGCCGAGGACACACTGAAGCTTTCTTT
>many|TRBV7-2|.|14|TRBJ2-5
CASSLGRVQETQYF
TGTGCCAGCAGCTTGGGCCGGGTTCAAGAGACCCAGTACTTC
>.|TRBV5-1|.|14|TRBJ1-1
CASSLAGTNTEAFF
TGCGCCAGCAGCTTAGCAGGTACGAACACTGAAGCTTTCTTT
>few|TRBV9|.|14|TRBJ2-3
CASSPRGVGDTQYF
TGTGCCAGCAGCCCCAGGGGGGTTGGAGATACGCAGTATTTT
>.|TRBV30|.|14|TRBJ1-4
CAWRRARSNEKLFF
TGTGCCTGGAGACGGGCGAGGAGTAATGAAAAACTGTTTTTT
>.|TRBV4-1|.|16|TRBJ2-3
CASSQEGAPSTDTQYF
TGCGCCAGCAGCCAAGAGGGGGCGCCAAGCACAGATACGCAGTATTTT
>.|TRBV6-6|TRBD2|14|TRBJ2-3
CASGTSSNPDTQYF
TGTGCCAGCGGGACTAGCTCGAACCCAGATACGCAGTATTTT
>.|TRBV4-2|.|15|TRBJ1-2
CASSQELSGNYGYTF
TGTGCCAGCAGCCAAGAATTATCCGGCAACTATGGCTACACCTTC
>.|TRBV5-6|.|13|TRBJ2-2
CASSTGGPGELFF
TGTGCCAGCTCCACGGGGGGCCCCGGGGAGCTGTTTTTT
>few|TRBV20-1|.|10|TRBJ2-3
CSAGADTQYF
TGCAGTGCGGGCGCAGATACGCAGTATTTT
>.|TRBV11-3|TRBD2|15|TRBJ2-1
CASSLEAGTYNEQFF
TGTGCCAGCAGCTTAGAAGCGGGGACTTACAATGAGCAGTTCTTC